This TCR beta chain was profiled in a study of CDR3 diversity in severe acne. TCRdb reanalysed the PCR reads using MiXCR and keeps one entry per CDR3 protein. The sample has over 90,000 distinct CDR3 sequences; roughly 51% are singletons. With V trimmed by 5 bases and J by 0 bases, 11 bases remained unmatched. This CDR3 region has 18 residues. This clonotype was seen only a few times. Sequenced input: blood. This chain links TRBV12-3 or TRBV12-4 with TRBJ1-4; TRBD1 matches 8 bases. The TCR sequence derives from a male donor with acne. The chain's CDR3 is CASSPRTGLLPTNEKLFF. The DNA for the CDR3 is TGTGCCAGCAGTCCTCGGACAGGGTTACTTCCAACTAATGAAAAACTGTTTTTT.